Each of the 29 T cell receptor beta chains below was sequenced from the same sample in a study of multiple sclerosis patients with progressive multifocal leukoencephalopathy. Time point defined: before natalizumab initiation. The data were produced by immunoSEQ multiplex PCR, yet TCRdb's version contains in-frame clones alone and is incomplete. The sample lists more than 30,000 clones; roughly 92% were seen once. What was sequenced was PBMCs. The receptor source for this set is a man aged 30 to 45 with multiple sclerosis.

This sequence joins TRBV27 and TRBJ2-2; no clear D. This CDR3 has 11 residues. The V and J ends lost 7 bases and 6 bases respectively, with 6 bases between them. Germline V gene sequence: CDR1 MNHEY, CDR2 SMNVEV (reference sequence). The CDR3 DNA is TGTGCCAGCACAGACTCCGGGGAGCTGTTTTTT. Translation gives CASTDSGELFF.

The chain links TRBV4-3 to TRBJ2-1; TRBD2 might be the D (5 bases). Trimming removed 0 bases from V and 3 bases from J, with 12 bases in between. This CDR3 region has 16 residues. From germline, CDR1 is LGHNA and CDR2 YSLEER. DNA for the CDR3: TGCGCCAGCAGCCAAGATATCCAGACTATCTACAATGAGCAGTTCTTC. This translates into CASSQDIQTIYNEQFF.

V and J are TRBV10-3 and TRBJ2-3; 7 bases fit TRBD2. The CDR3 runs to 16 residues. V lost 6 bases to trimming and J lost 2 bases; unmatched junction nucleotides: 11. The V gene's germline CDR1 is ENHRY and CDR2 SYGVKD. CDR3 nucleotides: TGTGCCATCAGCGAGGCTAGCCTAGCGGTCACAGATACGCAGTATTTT. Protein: CAISEASLAVTDTQYF.

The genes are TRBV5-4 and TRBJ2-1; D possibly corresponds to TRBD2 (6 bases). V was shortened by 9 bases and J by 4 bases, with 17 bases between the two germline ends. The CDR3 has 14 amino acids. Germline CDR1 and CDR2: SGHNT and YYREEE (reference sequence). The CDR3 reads CATQLEGSYNEQFF. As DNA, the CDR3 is TGTGCCACCCAACTGGAGGGGTCTTACAATGAGCAGTTCTTC.

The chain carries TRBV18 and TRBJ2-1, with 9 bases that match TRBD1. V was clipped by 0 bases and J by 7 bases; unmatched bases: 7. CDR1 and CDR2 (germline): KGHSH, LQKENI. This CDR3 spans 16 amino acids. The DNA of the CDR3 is TGTGCCAGCTCACCACCGGTGGGACAGGGCAGGAATGAGCAGTTCTTC. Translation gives CASSPPVGQGRNEQFF.

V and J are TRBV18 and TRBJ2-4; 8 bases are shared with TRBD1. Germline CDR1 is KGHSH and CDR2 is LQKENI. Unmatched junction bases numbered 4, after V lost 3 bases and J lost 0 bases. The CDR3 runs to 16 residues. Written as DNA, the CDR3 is TGTGCCAGCTCACCCGGACAGGGTGGAGCCAAAAACATTCAGTACTTC. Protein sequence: CASSPGQGGAKNIQYF.

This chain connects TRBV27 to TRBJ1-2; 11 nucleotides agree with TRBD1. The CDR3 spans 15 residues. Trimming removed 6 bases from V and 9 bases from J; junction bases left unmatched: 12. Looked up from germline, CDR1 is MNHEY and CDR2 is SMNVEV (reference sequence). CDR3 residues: CASSRRGGTGGSYTF. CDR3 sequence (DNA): TGTGCCAGCAGCCGTAGGGGCGGGACAGGGGGAAGCTACACCTTC.

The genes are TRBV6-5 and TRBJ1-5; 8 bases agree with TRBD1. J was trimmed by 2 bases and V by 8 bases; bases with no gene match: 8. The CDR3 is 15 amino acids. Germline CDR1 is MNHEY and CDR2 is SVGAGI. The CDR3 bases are TGTGCCAGCCTCCCTCCGGGACAGGGCAATCAGCCCCAGCATTTT. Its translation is CASLPPGQGNQPQHF.

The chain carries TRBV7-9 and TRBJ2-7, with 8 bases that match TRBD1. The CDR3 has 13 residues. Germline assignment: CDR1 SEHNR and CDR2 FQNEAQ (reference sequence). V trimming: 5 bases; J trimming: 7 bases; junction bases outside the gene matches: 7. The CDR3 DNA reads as TGTGCCAGCAGCAGAGGACAGGGAAGGGAGCAGTACGTC. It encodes CASSRGQGREQYV.

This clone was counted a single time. DNA of the CDR3: TGTGCCACCAGCAGGGCCCTTGGAAGCAATCAGCCCCAGCATTTT. It encodes CATSRALGSNQPQHF. The rearrangement uses TRBV15 and TRBJ1-5; D is unresolved. The ends were cut back, 3 bases at V and 1 base at J, with 10 bases in the middle. Per the germline V gene, CDR1 is LNHNV and CDR2 is YYDKDF (reference sequence). The CDR3 spans 15 residues.

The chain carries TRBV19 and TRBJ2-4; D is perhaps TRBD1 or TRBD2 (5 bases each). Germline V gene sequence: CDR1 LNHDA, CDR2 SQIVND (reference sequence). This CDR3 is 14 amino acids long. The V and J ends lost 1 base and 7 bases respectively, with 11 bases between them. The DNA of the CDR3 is TGTGCCAGTAGTATAGGGGCAGGGAGTAACATTCAGTACTTC. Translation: CASSIGAGSNIQYF.

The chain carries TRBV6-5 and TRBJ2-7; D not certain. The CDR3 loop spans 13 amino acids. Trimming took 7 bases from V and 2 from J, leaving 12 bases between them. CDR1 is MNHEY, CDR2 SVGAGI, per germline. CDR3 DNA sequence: TGTGCCAGCATCCACGAGAGCACCTACGAGCAGTACGTC. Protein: CASIHESTYEQYV.

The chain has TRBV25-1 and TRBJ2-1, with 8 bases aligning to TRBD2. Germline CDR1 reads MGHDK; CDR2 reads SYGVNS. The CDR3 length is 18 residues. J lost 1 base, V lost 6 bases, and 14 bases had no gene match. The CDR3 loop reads CASSVTSGTRGSYNEQFF. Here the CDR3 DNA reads TGTGCCAGCAGCGTAACTAGCGGCACACGTGGGTCCTACAATGAGCAGTTCTTC. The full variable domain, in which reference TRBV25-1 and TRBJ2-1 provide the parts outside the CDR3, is EADIYQTPRYLVIGTGKKITLECSQTMGHDKMYWYQQDPGMELHLIHYSYGVNSTEKGDLSSESTVSRIRTEHFPLTLESARPSHTSQYLCASSVTSGTRGSYNEQFFGPGTRLTVL.

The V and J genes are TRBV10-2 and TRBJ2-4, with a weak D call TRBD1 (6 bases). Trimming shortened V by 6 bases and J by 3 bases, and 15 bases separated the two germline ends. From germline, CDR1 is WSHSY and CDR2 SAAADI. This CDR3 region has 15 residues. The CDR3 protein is CASSPGTRSKNIQYF. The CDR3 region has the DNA TGCGCCAGCAGCCCCGGGACACGGAGCAAAAACATTCAGTACTTC.

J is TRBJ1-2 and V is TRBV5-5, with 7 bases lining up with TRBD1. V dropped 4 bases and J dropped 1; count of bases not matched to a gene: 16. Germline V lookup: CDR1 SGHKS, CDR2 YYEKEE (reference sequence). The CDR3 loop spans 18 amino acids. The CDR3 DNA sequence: TGTGCCAGCAGCCCCGACTCGGACAGGTTCCTTAATAACTATGGCTACACCTTC. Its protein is CASSPDSDRFLNNYGYTF.

CDR3 loop: CSVARQGDNEKLFF. The CDR3 DNA follows: TGCAGCGTTGCTAGGCAGGGGGATAATGAAAAACTGTTTTTT. The J gene is TRBJ1-4, the V gene TRBV29-1; 7 bases fit TRBD1. Germline CDR1 and CDR2: SQVTM and ANQGSEA. V shed 4 bases, J shed 4 bases, and the junction held 6 bases outside the gene matches. This CDR3 region has 14 residues.

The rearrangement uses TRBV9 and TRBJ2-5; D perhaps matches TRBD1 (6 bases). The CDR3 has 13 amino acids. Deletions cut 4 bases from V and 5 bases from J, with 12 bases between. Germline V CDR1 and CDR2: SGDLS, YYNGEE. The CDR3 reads CASSLYQGETQYF. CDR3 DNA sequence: TGTGCCAGCAGCCTATACCAGGGGGAGACCCAGTACTTC.

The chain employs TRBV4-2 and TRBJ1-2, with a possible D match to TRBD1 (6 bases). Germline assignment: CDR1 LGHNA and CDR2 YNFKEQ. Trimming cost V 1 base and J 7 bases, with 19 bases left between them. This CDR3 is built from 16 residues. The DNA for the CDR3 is TGTGCCAGCAGCCAAGGCGTAACGGGGGGCTTGGGTGGCTACACCTTC. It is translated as CASSQGVTGGLGGYTF.

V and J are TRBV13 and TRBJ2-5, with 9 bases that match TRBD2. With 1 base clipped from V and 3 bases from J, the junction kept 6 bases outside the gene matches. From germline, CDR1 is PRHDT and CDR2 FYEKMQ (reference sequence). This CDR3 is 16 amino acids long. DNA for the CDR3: TGTGCCAGCAGCTTAGCGAGCGGGAGGTCCGAAGAGACCCAGTACTTC. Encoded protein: CASSLASGRSEETQYF.

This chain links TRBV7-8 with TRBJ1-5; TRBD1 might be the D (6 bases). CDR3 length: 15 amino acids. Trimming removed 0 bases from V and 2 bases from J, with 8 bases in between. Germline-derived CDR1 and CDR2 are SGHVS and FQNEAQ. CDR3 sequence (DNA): TGTGCCAGCAGCTTAGCGGGGGGCGGCAATCAGCCCCAGCATTTT. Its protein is CASSLAGGGNQPQHF.

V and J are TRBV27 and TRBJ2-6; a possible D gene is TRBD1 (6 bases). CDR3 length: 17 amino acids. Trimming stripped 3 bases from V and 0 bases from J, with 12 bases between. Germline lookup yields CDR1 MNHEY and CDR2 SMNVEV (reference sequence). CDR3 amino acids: CASSLGDTSSGANVLTF. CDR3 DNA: TGTGCCAGCAGTTTGGGGGACACTTCCTCTGGGGCCAACGTCCTGACTTTC.

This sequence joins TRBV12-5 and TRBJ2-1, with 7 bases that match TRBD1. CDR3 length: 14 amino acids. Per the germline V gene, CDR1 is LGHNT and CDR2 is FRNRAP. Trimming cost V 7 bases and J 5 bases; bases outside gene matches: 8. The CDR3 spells CASAPGQFNNEQFF. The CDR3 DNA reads TGTGCTAGTGCTCCGGGACAGTTCAACAATGAGCAGTTCTTC. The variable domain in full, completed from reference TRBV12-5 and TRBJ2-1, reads DARVTQTPRHKVTEMGQEVTMRCQPILGHNTVFWYRQTMMQGLELLAYFRNRAPLDDSGMPKDRFSAEMPDATLATLKIQPSEPRDSAVYFCASAPGQFNNEQFFGPGTRLTVL.

In DNA, the CDR3 is TGTGCCAGCAGCCGAGGACAGGGGCTGGAGACCCAGTACTTC. It yields the protein CASSRGQGLETQYF. The chain is built from TRBV9 and TRBJ2-5, with 9 bases that match TRBD1. This CDR3 contains 14 residues. Germline trimming cut 4 bases from V and 5 bases from J; bases unmatched to any gene: 6. Per germline, CDR1 SGDLS and CDR2 YYNGEE.

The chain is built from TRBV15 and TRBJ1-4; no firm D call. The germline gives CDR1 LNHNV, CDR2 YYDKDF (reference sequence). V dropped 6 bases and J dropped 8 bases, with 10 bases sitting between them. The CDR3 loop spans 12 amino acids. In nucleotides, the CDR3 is TGTGCCACCAGAGGGATCAAGGAAAAACTGTTTTTT. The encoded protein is CATRGIKEKLFF.

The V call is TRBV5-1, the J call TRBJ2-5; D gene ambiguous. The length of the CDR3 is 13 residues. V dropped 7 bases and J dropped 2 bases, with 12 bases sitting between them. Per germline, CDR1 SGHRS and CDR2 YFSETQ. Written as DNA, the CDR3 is TGCGCCAGCGCCCCTGGAACTCAAGAGACCCAGTACTTC. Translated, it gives CASAPGTQETQYF.

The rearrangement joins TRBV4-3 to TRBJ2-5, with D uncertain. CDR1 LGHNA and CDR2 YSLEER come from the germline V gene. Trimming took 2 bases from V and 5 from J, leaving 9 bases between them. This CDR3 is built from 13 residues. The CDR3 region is CASSQRPEETQYF. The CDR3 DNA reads TGCGCCAGCAGCCAAAGACCCGAGGAGACCCAGTACTTC.

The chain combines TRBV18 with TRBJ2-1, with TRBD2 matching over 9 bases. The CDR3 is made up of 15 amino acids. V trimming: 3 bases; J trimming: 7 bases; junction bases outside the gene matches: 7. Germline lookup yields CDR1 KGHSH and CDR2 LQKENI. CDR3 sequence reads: CASSPTSGSQNEQFF. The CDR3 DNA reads TGTGCCAGCTCACCTACTAGCGGGTCGCAAAATGAGCAGTTCTTC.

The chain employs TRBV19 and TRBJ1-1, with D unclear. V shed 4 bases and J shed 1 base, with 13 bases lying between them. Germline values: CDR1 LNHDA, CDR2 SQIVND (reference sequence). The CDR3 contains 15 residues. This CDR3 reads CASSKVSRWNTEAFF. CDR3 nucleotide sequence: TGTGCCAGTAGTAAGGTCAGTCGGTGGAACACTGAAGCTTTCTTT.

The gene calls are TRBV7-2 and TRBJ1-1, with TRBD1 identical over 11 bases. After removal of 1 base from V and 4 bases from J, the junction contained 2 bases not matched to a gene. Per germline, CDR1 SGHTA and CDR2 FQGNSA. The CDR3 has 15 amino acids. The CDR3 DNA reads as TGTGCCAGCAGCTTAGTGGGACAGGGGGGCACTGAAGCTTTCTTT. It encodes CASSLVGQGGTEAFF.